A single sample is the source of the 16 T cell receptor beta chains below, sequenced in a study of blood T cell repertoires in COVID-19. The assay was immunoSEQ multiplex PCR, and TCRdb's table has in-frame clones only and misses some. The sample lists 240,000 or so clones, around 90% occurring once. The specimen was PBMCs or T cells enriched from blood (not recorded which). These receptors all stem from a man aged 50 to 60 who had been exposed to COVID-19.

This clone appeared a single time. V usage is TRBV7-2 and J usage is TRBJ2-4; no reliable D call. Germline V gene lookup returns CDR1 SGHTA and CDR2 FQGNSA. This CDR3 comprises 13 residues. V lost 3 bases, J lost 6 bases, and 9 bases lay in between. The CDR3 DNA follows: TGTGCCAGCAGCTTCGGAGTCCCAAACATTCAGTACTTC. Protein sequence: CASSFGVPNIQYF.

The CDR3 is CAISEYRGNYGYTF. CDR3 coding DNA: TGTGCCATCAGTGAGTACAGGGGGAACTATGGCTACACCTTC. The chain uses TRBV10-3 and TRBJ1-2, with 8 nucleotides matching TRBD1. Unmatched junction bases numbered 0, after V lost 1 base and J lost 2 bases. CDR3 length equals 14 residues. CDR1 is ENHRY and CDR2 is SYGVKD in the germline V gene.

The chain employs TRBV27 and TRBJ2-2; D may be TRBD2 (6 bases). This CDR3 region has 15 residues. CDR1 MNHEY and CDR2 SMNVEV come from the germline V gene (reference sequence). V was trimmed by 5 bases and J by 3 bases, leaving 13 bases between them. The CDR3 reads CASSPGTFYTGELFF. The CDR3 nucleotides are TGTGCCAGCAGTCCCGGGACTTTCTACACCGGGGAGCTGTTTTTT.

The J gene is TRBJ1-2, the V gene TRBV5-1; 7 nucleotides align to TRBD1. Germline-derived CDR1 and CDR2 are SGHRS and YFSETQ. V trimming: 7 bases; J trimming: 4 bases; junction bases outside the gene matches: 7. The CDR3 totals 13 residues. In DNA form, the CDR3 reads TGCGCCAGCGCCTCCGGGACAGTCTATGGCTACACCTTC. This sequence encodes CASASGTVYGYTF. Complete variable domain (other parts from reference TRBV5-1 and TRBJ1-2): KAGVTQTPRYLIKTRGQQVTLSCSPISGHRSVSWYQQTPGQGLQFLFEYFSETQRNKGNFPGRFSGRQFSNSRSEMNVSTLELGDSALYLCASASGTVYGYTFGSGTRLTVV.

The CDR3 coding sequence is TGTGCCAGCAGTTACAGACGGTCTAGACAGGGGGCTTTCTTT. It encodes CASSYRRSRQGAFF. V usage is TRBV6-5 and J usage is TRBJ1-1, with 8 bases that match TRBD1. The CDR3 covers 14 residues. V shed 2 bases, J shed 11 bases, and the junction held 10 bases outside the gene matches. The germline V gene encodes CDR1 MNHEY and CDR2 SVGAGI.

V usage is TRBV18 and J usage is TRBJ1-5, with 7 positions matching TRBD1. Germline V gene sequence: CDR1 KGHSH, CDR2 LQKENI. The CDR3 has 16 amino acids. After removal of 2 bases from V and 1 base from J, the junction contained 5 bases not matched to a gene. The CDR3 loop reads CASSPVTGNSNQPQHF. The CDR3 DNA sequence: TGTGCCAGCTCACCAGTGACAGGGAACAGCAATCAGCCCCAGCATTTT.

CDR3: CASSFVDSLRSNYGYTF. CDR3 in DNA: TGTGCCAGCAGTTTTGTGGACAGCCTTAGATCTAACTATGGCTACACCTTC. The J gene is TRBJ1-2, the V gene TRBV27; D possibly corresponds to TRBD1 (6 bases). Between the trimmed V and J ends, which lost 3 bases and 0 bases, there was a span of 17 bases. The germline gives CDR1 MNHEY, CDR2 SMNVEV (reference sequence). The CDR3 runs 17 residues.

V is TRBV6-2 or TRBV6-3 and J is TRBJ1-4; D may be TRBD1 (6 bases). The CDR3 runs to 24 residues. The germline V gene has CDR1 MNHEY and CDR2 SVGEGT. V gave up 9 bases and J gave up 5 bases, with 46 bases separating them. The CDR3 is CARSQLFIRCVSVYREERNEKLFF. The CDR3 region has the DNA TGTGCCAGAAGCCAGTTGTTTATCCGTTGCGTATCCGTTTACAGGGAAGAGAGGAATGAAAAACTGTTTTTT.

V and J are TRBV11-1 and TRBJ1-3, with D unclear. Per germline, CDR1 SGHAT and CDR2 FQDESV (reference sequence). This CDR3 comprises 15 residues. Trimming removed 1 base at V and 4 bases at J, with 11 bases between. The CDR3 protein is CASSLGLSYGNTIYF. The DNA for the CDR3 is TGTGCCAGCAGCTTAGGACTGTCGTACGGAAACACCATATATTTT.

The chain couples TRBV19 to TRBJ1-5; TRBD1 agrees at 10 bases. Germline V gene data show CDR1 as LNHDA and CDR2 as SQIVND (reference sequence). V shed 6 bases and J 5 bases; nucleotides not matched to a gene: 7. The CDR3 is made up of 15 amino acids. CDR3 nucleotides: TGTGCCAGTAGGACCCACGGGACAGGGGATCAGCCCCAGCATTTT. Its protein is CASRTHGTGDQPQHF.

The chain couples TRBV5-1 to TRBJ1-1; tentative D call: TRBD1 (6 bases). The germline CDR1 and CDR2 sequences are SGHRS and YFSETQ. This CDR3 region has 13 residues. With 0 bases removed from V and 3 bases from J, the gap between germline ends came to 6 bases. For the CDR3, the DNA is TGCGCCAGCAGCTTGGGGGGGCACACTGAAGCTTTCTTT. It encodes CASSLGGHTEAFF.

The CDR3 sequence: CASSLVSRQPYEQYF. Written as DNA, the CDR3 is TGTGCCAGCAGTTTGGTGTCGCGGCAACCCTACGAGCAGTACTTC. V is TRBV28 and J is TRBJ2-7, with D unresolved. The CDR3 spans 15 residues. The germline V and J ends were trimmed by 3 bases and 2 bases, with 14 bases remaining between them. Germline CDR1 reads MDHEN; CDR2 reads SYDVKM.

The rearrangement uses TRBV3-1 (or the pseudogene TRBV3-2) and TRBJ2-2; D may be TRBD1 (5 bases). Germline V lookup: CDR1 LGHDT, CDR2 YNNKEL (reference sequence). V shed 5 bases and J shed 3 bases, with 19 bases lying between them. This CDR3 spans 17 amino acids. The CDR3 is CASSFSLAVGDTGELFF. CDR3 nucleotide sequence: TGTGCCAGCAGCTTTTCCCTCGCGGTAGGGGACACCGGGGAGCTGTTTTTT.

V and J are TRBV19 and TRBJ1-2, with D perhaps TRBD1 (5 bases). Trimming left V 4 bases short and J 4 bases short, with 16 bases between. CDR3 length: 15 amino acids. Germline CDR1 reads LNHDA; CDR2 reads SQIVND (reference sequence). This CDR3 is CASSTDSPLSYGYTF. The CDR3, as DNA: TGTGCCAGTAGTACAGACAGTCCCCTCTCCTATGGCTACACCTTC. Using reference TRBV19 and TRBJ1-2 for the parts outside the CDR3, the full variable domain is DGGITQSPKYLFRKEGQNVTLSCEQNLNHDAMYWYRQDPGQGLRLIYYSQIVNDFQKGDIAEGYSVSREKKESFPLTVTSAQKNPTAFYLCASSTDSPLSYGYTFGSGTRLTVV.

This chain uses TRBV19 with TRBJ1-2; 7 bases are a match to TRBD1. The ends lost 8 bases at V and 6 bases at J; junction bases unmatched: 18. CDR1 is LNHDA, CDR2 SQIVND, per germline (reference sequence). This CDR3 contains 16 residues. CDR3 in amino acids: CASRRPTGEKGHGYTF. In DNA, the CDR3 is TGTGCCAGTCGACGACCCACAGGGGAAAAGGGACATGGCTACACCTTC.

This chain uses TRBV13 with TRBJ1-2; D is unclear. Trimming cost V 2 bases and J 4 bases, with 8 bases left between them. Germline V gene lookup returns CDR1 PRHDT and CDR2 FYEKMQ (reference sequence). The CDR3 has 13 amino acids. The CDR3 sequence: CASSLNRFYGYTF. Written as DNA, the CDR3 is TGTGCCAGCAGCTTAAACAGATTCTATGGCTACACCTTC.